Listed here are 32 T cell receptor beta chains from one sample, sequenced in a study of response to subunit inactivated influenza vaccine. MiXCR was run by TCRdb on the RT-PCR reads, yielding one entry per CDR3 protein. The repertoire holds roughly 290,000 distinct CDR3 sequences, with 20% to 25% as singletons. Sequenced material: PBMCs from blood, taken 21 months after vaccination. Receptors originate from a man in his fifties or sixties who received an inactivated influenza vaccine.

DNA of the CDR3: TGTGCCAGCAGTCACCGGGACATCTATTTAGTTGGCTACACCTTC. Residues: CASSHRDIYLVGYTF. J is TRBJ1-2 and V is TRBV4-2; maybe TRBD1 (6 bases). CDR1 is LGHNA and CDR2 is YNFKEQ in the germline V gene. The CDR3 spans 15 residues. The V end was cut by 6 bases, the J end by 7 bases, with 21 bases between.

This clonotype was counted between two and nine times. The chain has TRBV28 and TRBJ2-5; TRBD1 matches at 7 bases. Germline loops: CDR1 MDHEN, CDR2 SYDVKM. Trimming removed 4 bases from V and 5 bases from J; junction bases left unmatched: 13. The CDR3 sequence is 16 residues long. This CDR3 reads CASSSLTGQIWETQYF. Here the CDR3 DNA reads TGTGCCAGCAGTTCCCTGACAGGGCAGATCTGGGAGACCCAGTACTTC.

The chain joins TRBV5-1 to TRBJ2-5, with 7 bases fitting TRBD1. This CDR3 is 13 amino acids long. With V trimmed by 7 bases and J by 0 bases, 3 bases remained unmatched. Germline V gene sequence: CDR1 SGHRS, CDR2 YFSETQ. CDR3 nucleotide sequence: TGCGCCAGCTCGGGACAGTACCAAGAGACCCAGTACTTC. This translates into CASSGQYQETQYF.

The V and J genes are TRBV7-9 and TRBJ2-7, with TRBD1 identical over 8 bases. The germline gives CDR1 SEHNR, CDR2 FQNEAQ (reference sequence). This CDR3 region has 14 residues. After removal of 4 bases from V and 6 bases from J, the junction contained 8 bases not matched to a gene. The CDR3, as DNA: TGTGCCAGCAGCTATTCCGGGACAGGATTCGAGCAGTACTTC. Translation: CASSYSGTGFEQYF.

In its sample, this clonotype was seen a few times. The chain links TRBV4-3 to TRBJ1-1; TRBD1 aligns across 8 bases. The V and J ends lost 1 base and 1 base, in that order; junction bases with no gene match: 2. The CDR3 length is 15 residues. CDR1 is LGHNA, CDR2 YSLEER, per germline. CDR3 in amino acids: CASSQAQGENTEAFF. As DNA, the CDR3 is TGCGCCAGCAGCCAAGCACAGGGGGAGAACACTGAAGCTTTCTTT.

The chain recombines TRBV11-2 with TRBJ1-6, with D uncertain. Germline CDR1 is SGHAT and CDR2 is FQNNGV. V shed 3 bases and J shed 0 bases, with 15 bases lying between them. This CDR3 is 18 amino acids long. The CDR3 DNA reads TGTGCCAGCAGCTTTGGACCTAAGAGTGGCTCCTATAATTCACCCCTCCACTTT. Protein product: CASSFGPKSGSYNSPLHF.

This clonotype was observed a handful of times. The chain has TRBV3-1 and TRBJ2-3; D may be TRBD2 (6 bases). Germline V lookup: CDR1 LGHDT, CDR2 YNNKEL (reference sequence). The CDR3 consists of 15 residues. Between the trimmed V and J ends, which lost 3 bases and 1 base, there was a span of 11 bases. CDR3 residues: CASSHERRGTDTQYF. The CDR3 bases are TGTGCCAGCAGCCATGAGCGGAGGGGCACAGATACGCAGTATTTT.

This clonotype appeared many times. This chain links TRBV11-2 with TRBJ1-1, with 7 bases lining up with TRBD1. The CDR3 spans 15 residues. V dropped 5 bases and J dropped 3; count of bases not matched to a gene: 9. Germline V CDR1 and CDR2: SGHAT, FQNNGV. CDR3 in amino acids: CASSPMTGWDTEAFF. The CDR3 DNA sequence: TGTGCCAGCAGCCCCATGACAGGGTGGGACACTGAAGCTTTCTTT. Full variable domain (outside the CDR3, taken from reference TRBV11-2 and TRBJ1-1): EAGVAQSPRYKIIEKRQSVAFWCNPISGHATLYWYQQILGQGPKLLIQFQNNGVVDDSQLPKDRFSAERLKGVDSTLKIQPAKLEDSAVYLCASSPMTGWDTEAFFGQGTRLTVV.

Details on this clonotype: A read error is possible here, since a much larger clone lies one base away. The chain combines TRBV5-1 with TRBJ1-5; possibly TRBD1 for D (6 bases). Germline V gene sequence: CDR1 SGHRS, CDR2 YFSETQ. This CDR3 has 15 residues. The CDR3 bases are TGCGCCAGCAGCTTGGGGGGGCAGAGCAATCAGCCCCAGCAATTT. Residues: CASSLGGQSNQPQQF.

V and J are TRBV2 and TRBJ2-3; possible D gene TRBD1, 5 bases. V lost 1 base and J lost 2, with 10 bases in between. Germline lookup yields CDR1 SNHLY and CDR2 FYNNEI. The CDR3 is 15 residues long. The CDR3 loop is CASSEVWGHTDTQYF. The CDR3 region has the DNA TGTGCCAGCAGTGAAGTTTGGGGCCACACAGATACGCAGTATTTT.

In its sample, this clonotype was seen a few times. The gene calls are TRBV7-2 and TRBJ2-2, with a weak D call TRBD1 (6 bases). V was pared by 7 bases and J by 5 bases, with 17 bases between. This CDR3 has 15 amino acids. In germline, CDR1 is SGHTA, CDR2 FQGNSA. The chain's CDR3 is CASTQGTLKTGELFF. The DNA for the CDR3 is TGTGCCAGCACACAGGGTACCCTTAAGACCGGGGAGCTGTTTTTT.

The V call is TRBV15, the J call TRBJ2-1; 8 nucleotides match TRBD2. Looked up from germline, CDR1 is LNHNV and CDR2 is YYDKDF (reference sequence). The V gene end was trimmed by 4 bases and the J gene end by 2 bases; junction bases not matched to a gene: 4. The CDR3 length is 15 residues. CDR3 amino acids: CATSTGRATYNEQFF. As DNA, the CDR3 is TGTGCCACCAGCACCGGGAGGGCCACCTACAATGAGCAGTTCTTC.

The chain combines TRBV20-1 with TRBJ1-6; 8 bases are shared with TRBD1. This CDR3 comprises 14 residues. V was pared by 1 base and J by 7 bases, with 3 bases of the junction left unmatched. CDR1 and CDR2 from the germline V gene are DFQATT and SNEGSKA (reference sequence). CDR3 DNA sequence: TGCAGTGCTAGAGTTCAGGGGGCCAATTCACCCCTCCACTTT. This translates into CSARVQGANSPLHF.

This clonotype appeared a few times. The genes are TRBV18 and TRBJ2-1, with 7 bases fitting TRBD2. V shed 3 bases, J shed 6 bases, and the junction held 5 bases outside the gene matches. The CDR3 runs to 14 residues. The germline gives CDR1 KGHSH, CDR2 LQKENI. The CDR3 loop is CASSPSGGTNEQFF. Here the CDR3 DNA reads TGTGCCAGCTCACCTTCCGGGGGGACCAATGAGCAGTTCTTC.

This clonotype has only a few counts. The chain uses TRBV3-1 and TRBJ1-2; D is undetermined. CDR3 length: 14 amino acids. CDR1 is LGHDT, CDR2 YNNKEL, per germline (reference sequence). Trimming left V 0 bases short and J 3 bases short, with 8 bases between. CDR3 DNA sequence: TGTGCCAGCAGCCAAGACAGGTTTGACTATGGCTACACCTTC. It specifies CASSQDRFDYGYTF.

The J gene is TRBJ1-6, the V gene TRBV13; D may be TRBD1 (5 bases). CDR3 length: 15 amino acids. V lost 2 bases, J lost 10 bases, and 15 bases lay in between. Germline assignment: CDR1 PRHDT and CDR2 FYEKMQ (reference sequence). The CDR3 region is CASSLNQGLGSPLHF. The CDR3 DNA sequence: TGTGCCAGCAGCTTAAACCAGGGACTAGGATCACCCCTCCACTTT.

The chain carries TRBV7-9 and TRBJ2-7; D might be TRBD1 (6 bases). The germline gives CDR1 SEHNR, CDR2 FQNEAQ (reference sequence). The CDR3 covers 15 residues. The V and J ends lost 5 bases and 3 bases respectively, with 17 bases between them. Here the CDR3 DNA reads TGTGCCAGCAGCACAACGGACAGAGTGATCTACGAGCAGTACTTC. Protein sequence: CASSTTDRVIYEQYF.

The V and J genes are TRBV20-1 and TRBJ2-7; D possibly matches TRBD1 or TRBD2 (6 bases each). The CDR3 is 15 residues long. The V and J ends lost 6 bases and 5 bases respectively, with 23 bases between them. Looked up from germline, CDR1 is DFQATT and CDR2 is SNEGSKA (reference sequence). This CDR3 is CSAPGALALGDEQYF. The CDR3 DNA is TGCAGTGCCCCGGGGGCGCTAGCCTTAGGAGACGAGCAGTACTTC.

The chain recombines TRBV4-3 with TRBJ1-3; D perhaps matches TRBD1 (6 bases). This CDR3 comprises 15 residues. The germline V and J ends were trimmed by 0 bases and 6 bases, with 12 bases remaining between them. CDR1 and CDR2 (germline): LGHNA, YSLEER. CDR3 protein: CASSQDSAGANTIYF. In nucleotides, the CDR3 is TGCGCCAGCAGCCAAGATTCTGCAGGGGCAAACACCATATATTTT.

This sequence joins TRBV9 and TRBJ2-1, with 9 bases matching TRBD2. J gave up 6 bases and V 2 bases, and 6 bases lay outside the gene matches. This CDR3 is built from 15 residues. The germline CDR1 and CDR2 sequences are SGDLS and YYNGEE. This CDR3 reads CASSVSSGTFNEQFF. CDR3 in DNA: TGTGCCAGCAGCGTTTCTAGCGGGACGTTCAATGAGCAGTTCTTC.

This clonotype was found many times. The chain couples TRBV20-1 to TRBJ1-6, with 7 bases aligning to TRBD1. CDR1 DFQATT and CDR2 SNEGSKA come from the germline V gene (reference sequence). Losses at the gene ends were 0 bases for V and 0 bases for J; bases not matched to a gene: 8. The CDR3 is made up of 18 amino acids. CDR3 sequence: CSARDLDRDRSYNSPLHF. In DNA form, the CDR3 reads TGCAGTGCTAGAGACCTAGACAGGGATCGCTCCTATAATTCACCCCTCCACTTT.

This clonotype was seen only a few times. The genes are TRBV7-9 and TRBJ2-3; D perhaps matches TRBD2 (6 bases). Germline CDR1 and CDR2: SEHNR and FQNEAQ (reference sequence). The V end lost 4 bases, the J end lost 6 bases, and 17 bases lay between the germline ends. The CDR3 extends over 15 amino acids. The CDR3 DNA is TGTGCCAGCAGCTGGGGACTGACCCAGGCGGATACGCAGTATTTT. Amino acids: CASSWGLTQADTQYF.

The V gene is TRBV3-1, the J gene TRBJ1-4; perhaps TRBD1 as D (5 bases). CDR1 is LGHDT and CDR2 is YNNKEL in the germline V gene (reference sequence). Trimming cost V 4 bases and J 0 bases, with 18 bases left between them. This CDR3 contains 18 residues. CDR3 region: CASSPSSGGDTTNEKLFF. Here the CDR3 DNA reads TGTGCCAGCAGCCCTTCATCCGGGGGGGATACAACTAATGAAAAACTGTTTTTT.

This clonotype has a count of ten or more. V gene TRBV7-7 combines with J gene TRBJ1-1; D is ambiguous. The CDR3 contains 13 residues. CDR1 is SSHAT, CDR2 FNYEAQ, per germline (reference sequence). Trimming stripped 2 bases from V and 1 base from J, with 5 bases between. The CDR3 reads CASSLNRNTEAFF. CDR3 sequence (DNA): TGTGCCAGCAGCTTAAACAGGAACACTGAAGCTTTCTTT.

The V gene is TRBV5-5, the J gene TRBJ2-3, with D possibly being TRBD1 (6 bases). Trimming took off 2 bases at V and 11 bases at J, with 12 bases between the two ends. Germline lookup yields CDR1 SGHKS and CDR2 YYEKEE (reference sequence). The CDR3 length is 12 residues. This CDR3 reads CASSFLQGRQYF. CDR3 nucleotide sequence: TGTGCCAGCAGCTTCTTACAGGGAAGGCAGTATTTT.

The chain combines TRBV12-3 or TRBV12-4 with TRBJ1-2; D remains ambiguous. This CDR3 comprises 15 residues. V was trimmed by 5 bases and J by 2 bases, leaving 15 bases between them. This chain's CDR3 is CASSPDRVRNYGYTF. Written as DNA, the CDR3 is TGTGCCAGCAGTCCGGATAGGGTTCGGAACTATGGCTACACCTTC.

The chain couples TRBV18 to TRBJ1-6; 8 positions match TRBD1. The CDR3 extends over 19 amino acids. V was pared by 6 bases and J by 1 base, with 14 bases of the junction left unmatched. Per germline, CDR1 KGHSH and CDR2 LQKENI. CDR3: CASSPGQGPERSYNSPLHF. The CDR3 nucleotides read TGTGCCAGCTCGCCAGGACAGGGACCAGAAAGGTCCTATAATTCACCCCTCCACTTT.

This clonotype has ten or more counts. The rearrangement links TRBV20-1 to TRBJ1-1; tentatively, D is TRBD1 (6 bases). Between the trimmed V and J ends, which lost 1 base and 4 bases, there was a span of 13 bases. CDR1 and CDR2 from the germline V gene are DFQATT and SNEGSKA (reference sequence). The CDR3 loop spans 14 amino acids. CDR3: CSARVGGGVTEAFF. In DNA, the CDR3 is TGCAGTGCTAGAGTAGGCGGGGGCGTCACTGAAGCTTTCTTT.

As DNA, the CDR3 is TGTGCCAGCAGAGGCCGGTGGGATTCACCCCTCCACTTT. This sequence encodes CASRGRWDSPLHF. V usage is TRBV6-1 and J usage is TRBJ1-6; D remains ambiguous. The V gene lost 6 bases and the J gene lost 8 bases, with 11 bases spanning the gap. Germline CDR1 and CDR2: MNHNS and SASEGT. This CDR3 spans 13 amino acids.

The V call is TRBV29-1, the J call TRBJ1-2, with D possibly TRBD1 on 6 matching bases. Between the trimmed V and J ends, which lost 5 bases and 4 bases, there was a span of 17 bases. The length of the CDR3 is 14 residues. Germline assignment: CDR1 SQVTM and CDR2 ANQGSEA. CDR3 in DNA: TGCAGCGTTTCGGGGGCAGGGGAGGTCTATGGCTACACCTTC. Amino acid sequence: CSVSGAGEVYGYTF.

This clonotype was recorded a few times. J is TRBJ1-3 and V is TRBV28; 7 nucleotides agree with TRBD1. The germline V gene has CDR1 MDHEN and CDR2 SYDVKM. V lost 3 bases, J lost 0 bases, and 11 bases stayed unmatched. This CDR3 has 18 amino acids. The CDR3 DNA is TGTGCCAGCAGTTTGTCAGGGGGTATACGCCACTCTGGAAACACCATATATTTT. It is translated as CASSLSGGIRHSGNTIYF.

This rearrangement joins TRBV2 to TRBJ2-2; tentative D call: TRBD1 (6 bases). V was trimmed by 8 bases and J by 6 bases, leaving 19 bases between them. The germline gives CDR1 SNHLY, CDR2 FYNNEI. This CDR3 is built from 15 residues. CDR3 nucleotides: TGTGCCAGCTCCCCCCAGGGACAAGTATCCGGGGAGCTGTTTTTT. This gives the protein CASSPQGQVSGELFF.